This TCR beta chain was obtained from a study of blood T cell repertoires in COVID-19. This clone was counted only a few times. Profiling relied on immunoSEQ multiplex PCR, and the TCRdb table lists in-frame clones only, not all of them. The sample includes some 87,000 clones, almost 95% of them seen just once. With 3 bases clipped from V and 2 bases from J, the junction kept 3 bases outside the gene matches. Germline V CDR1 and CDR2: SGHVS, FQNEAQ. There are 15 residues in the CDR3. This receptor was obtained from a woman aged 55-70 years with active COVID-19. Sequencing was carried out using peripheral blood. The chain couples TRBV7-8 to TRBJ1-5; 8 bases are a match to TRBD1. The CDR3 region is CASSFLGQGNQPQHF. The CDR3 DNA sequence: TGTGCCAGCAGCTTTCTGGGACAGGGCAATCAGCCCCAGCATTTT.